The clone carrying this T cell receptor (beta chain) was observed many times. No antigen is known for it. Source material was 2 million unsorted PBMCs, stored at -80 °C in RNAlater. The data are from a study of neurological immune-mediated disorders. Study-wide background: There were about 34 multiple sclerosis patients; around 31 were relapsing-remitting and 3 were secondary progressive. Study-wide results and limits: The highest TCR clonal expansion occurred in HTLV-1-associated myelopathy; multiple sclerosis fell below healthy controls.

The CDR3 spans 13 residues. Trimming stripped 6 bases from V and 5 bases from J, with 13 bases between. Looked up from germline, CDR1 is LGHNT and CDR2 is FRNRAP. Synthesis of cDNA was performed by 5'RACE using 10-nucleotide random UMIs. TCRdb re-analysed the 5' RACE reads in MiXCR, keeping a single row per CDR3 protein. The sample lists tens of thousands of distinct CDR3 sequences; roughly 4.8% were seen once. This TCR derives from a man aged 25 to 45 with multiple sclerosis. Sample: PBMCs. The J gene is TRBJ1-1, the V gene TRBV12-5; the D gene is possibly TRBD1 (6 bases). CDR3: CASGWGAETEAFF. The CDR3 DNA follows: TGTGCTAGTGGCTGGGGGGCAGAAACTGAAGCTTTCTTT. Full variable domain (outside the CDR3, taken from reference TRBV12-5 and TRBJ1-1): DARVTQTPRHKVTEMGQEVTMRCQPILGHNTVFWYRQTMMQGLELLAYFRNRAPLDDSGMPKDRFSAEMPDATLATLKIQPSEPRDSAVYFCASGWGAETEAFFGQGTRLTVV.